These T cell receptor beta chains were read from a single sample in a study of shared clonotypes between healthy human individuals. Data came from immunoSEQ multiplex PCR; TCRdb stores just in-frame clones and leaves some out. The table shows about 2.2 million clones, with 93% occurring only once. Material: naive CD8+ T cells from PBMCs. The receptors were sampled from a man between 18 and 29 years old in good health. Some clones in this sample may be carry-over from other donors' samples. CDR3s include the opening cysteine and the closing phenylalanine or tryptophan. Each record gives: clone size, J gene, V gene, D gene, CDR3 DNA, CDR3 protein. D genes are given only for firm matches. Clone sizes are given selectively: once, few, many, or a class where the clone is expanded.

clone size: -
J gene: TRBJ2-1
V gene: TRBV11-2
D gene: -
CDR3 DNA: TGTGCCAGCAGCTTAGTGGGCCCTTCGTATGAGCAGTTCTTC
CDR3 protein: CASSLVGPSYEQFF

clone size: -
J gene: TRBJ2-1
V gene: TRBV14
D gene: TRBD2
CDR3 DNA: TGTGCCAGCAGCCCCGGGTGGAGCGGGAGGACCTACAATGAGCAGTTCTTC
CDR3 protein: CASSPGWSGRTYNEQFF

clone size: -
J gene: TRBJ2-7
V gene: TRBV10-3
D gene: -
CDR3 DNA: TGTGCCATCAAAGAGGGTGTGGACGAGCAGTACTTC
CDR3 protein: CAIKEGVDEQYF

clone size: -
J gene: TRBJ1-4
V gene: TRBV9
D gene: -
CDR3 DNA: TGTGCCAGCAGCGCGCACCAGGGAAAACTGTTTTTT
CDR3 protein: CASSAHQGKLFF

clone size: few
J gene: TRBJ1-1
V gene: TRBV20-1
D gene: -
CDR3 DNA: TGCAGCGGAAAGGTCACTGAAGCTTTCTTT
CDR3 protein: CSGKVTEAFF

clone size: -
J gene: TRBJ1-2
V gene: TRBV29-1
D gene: TRBD1
CDR3 DNA: TGCAGCGTTGAAGATCCTGACAGGGTTGGTGGCTACACCTTC
CDR3 protein: CSVEDPDRVGGYTF

clone size: -
J gene: TRBJ2-7
V gene: TRBV4-2
D gene: -
CDR3 DNA: TGTGCCAGCAGCCCAGGCGGCGGGACAGAAGAAGACTACGAGCAGTACTTC
CDR3 protein: CASSPGGGTEEDYEQYF

clone size: -
J gene: TRBJ2-2
V gene: TRBV5-4
D gene: TRBD2
CDR3 DNA: TGTGCCAGCAGCTTAGCTAGCGGGAGTGTCGGGGAGCTGTTTTTT
CDR3 protein: CASSLASGSVGELFF

clone size: -
J gene: TRBJ2-1
V gene: TRBV6-6
D gene: -
CDR3 DNA: TGTGCCAGCAGTTACTCTCGACTGGCCGCCAACAATGAGCAGTTCTTC
CDR3 protein: CASSYSRLAANNEQFF

clone size: -
J gene: TRBJ2-7
V gene: TRBV18
D gene: -
CDR3 DNA: TGTGCCAGCTCACCGCTCGGGCCCTCAAGTGAGGTCTACTACGAGCAGTACTTC
CDR3 protein: CASSPLGPSSEVYYEQYF

clone size: -
J gene: TRBJ1-1
V gene: TRBV27
D gene: -
CDR3 DNA: TGTGCCAGCACTACCAACCCCGGGGGCAACACTGAAGCTTTCTTT
CDR3 protein: CASTTNPGGNTEAFF

clone size: -
J gene: TRBJ2-1
V gene: TRBV28
D gene: TRBD2
CDR3 DNA: TGTGCCAGCAGTTTTTCCCGCCAGACTAGCGGGAGTTCCTACAATGAGCAGTTCTTC
CDR3 protein: CASSFSRQTSGSSYNEQFF

clone size: once
J gene: TRBJ1-1
V gene: TRBV25-1
D gene: TRBD1
CDR3 DNA: TGTGCCAGCAGAGGACAGGGGGCAACTGAAGCTTTCTTT
CDR3 protein: CASRGQGATEAFF

clone size: -
J gene: TRBJ1-5
V gene: TRBV19
D gene: -
CDR3 DNA: TGTGCCAGTAGTTCCCTTAATCAGCCCCAGCATTTT
CDR3 protein: CASSSLNQPQHF

clone size: -
J gene: TRBJ2-7
V gene: TRBV28
D gene: -
CDR3 DNA: TGTGCCAGCACCCCGGGGGAGGTAGCGAGCTACGAGCAGTACTTC
CDR3 protein: CASTPGEVASYEQYF

clone size: -
J gene: TRBJ2-7
V gene: TRBV10-3
D gene: -
CDR3 DNA: TGTGCCATCAGTGTGGGGACCCGCCCTTCCTACGAGCAGTACTTC
CDR3 protein: CAISVGTRPSYEQYF

clone size: -
J gene: TRBJ2-7
V gene: TRBV4-1
D gene: -
CDR3 DNA: TGCGCCAGCAGCCAACCGACAGCGAGCTCCTACGAGCAGTACTTC
CDR3 protein: CASSQPTASSYEQYF

clone size: -
J gene: TRBJ2-1
V gene: TRBV7-9
D gene: -
CDR3 DNA: TGTGCCAGCAGCTTTCTGCCTGCGACAGCCGAGCTTAGGGATGAGCAGTTCTTC
CDR3 protein: CASSFLPATAELRDEQFF

clone size: once
J gene: TRBJ1-5
V gene: TRBV7-9
D gene: TRBD1
CDR3 DNA: TGTGCCAGCAGCTCACAGGGGGAAGGTAGTCAGCCCCAGCATTTT
CDR3 protein: CASSSQGEGSQPQHF

clone size: -
J gene: TRBJ2-4
V gene: TRBV4-3
D gene: -
CDR3 DNA: TGCGCCAGCAGCCAAGGGTACAGTACCAAAAACATTCAGTACTTC
CDR3 protein: CASSQGYSTKNIQYF

clone size: -
J gene: TRBJ2-7
V gene: TRBV28
D gene: -
CDR3 DNA: TGTGCCAGCACCCGTGGGCCTGCGGGTCGATACGAGCAGTACTTC
CDR3 protein: CASTRGPAGRYEQYF

clone size: -
J gene: TRBJ2-5
V gene: TRBV27
D gene: -
CDR3 DNA: TGTGCCAGCAGTTCCACAGGGACGGTGGAGACCCAGTACTTC
CDR3 protein: CASSSTGTVETQYF

clone size: -
J gene: TRBJ1-2
V gene: TRBV7-9
D gene: TRBD1
CDR3 DNA: TGTGCCAGCAGCTTAGTAGGACAGGGGTCCTATGGCTACACCTTC
CDR3 protein: CASSLVGQGSYGYTF

clone size: -
J gene: TRBJ1-1
V gene: TRBV5-4
D gene: TRBD1
CDR3 DNA: TGTGCCAGCAGCATCGGACAGGGGGCACGGAACACTGAAGCTTTCTTT
CDR3 protein: CASSIGQGARNTEAFF

clone size: -
J gene: TRBJ2-7
V gene: TRBV27
D gene: TRBD1
CDR3 DNA: TGTGCCAGCAGTCCAGGAAGGGCAGGGGGCGAATCCGAGCAGTACTTC
CDR3 protein: CASSPGRAGGESEQYF

clone size: -
J gene: TRBJ2-7
V gene: TRBV11-2
D gene: TRBD2
CDR3 DNA: TGTGCCAGCAGCCCCGGGACTAGCGGGAGCCTCGAGCAGTACTTC
CDR3 protein: CASSPGTSGSLEQYF

clone size: -
J gene: TRBJ1-2
V gene: TRBV21-1
D gene: -
CDR3 DNA: TGTGCCAGCAGCAAACTCCGGGACAGGGGAGTCGACGACTATGGCTACACCTTC
CDR3 protein: CASSKLRDRGVDDYGYTF

clone size: -
J gene: TRBJ2-5
V gene: TRBV13
D gene: TRBD1
CDR3 DNA: TGTGCCAGCAGCTTAGACCGGGACAGCCAAGAGACCCAGTACTTC
CDR3 protein: CASSLDRDSQETQYF

clone size: -
J gene: TRBJ2-7
V gene: TRBV7-9
D gene: -
CDR3 DNA: TGTGCCAGCAGCTCAACCAGGGCCCAGGCTTACGAGCAGTACTTC
CDR3 protein: CASSSTRAQAYEQYF

clone size: once
J gene: TRBJ1-5
V gene: TRBV5-4
D gene: TRBD1
CDR3 DNA: TGTGCCAGCAGCCCTGGACAGGGAAGCAATCAGCCCCAGCATTTT
CDR3 protein: CASSPGQGSNQPQHF

clone size: -
J gene: TRBJ2-3
V gene: TRBV13
D gene: TRBD2
CDR3 DNA: TGTGCCAGCAGCTTGGGCGGGAGGGCCCCGGATACGCAGTATTTT
CDR3 protein: CASSLGGRAPDTQYF

clone size: -
J gene: TRBJ2-5
V gene: TRBV7-6
D gene: TRBD2
CDR3 DNA: TGTGCCAGCAGCTCAACCTTGGGACTAGCGGGAGAAGAGACCCAGTACTTC
CDR3 protein: CASSSTLGLAGEETQYF

clone size: -
J gene: TRBJ2-3
V gene: TRBV9
D gene: TRBD1
CDR3 DNA: TGTGCCAGCAGCGCCGAGGGGACAGGGGCCCCAGATACGCAGTATTTT
CDR3 protein: CASSAEGTGAPDTQYF

clone size: -
J gene: TRBJ1-2
V gene: TRBV7-9
D gene: -
CDR3 DNA: TGTGCCAGCAGCTTTACGGGGGCGCTGAGTGGCTACACCTTC
CDR3 protein: CASSFTGALSGYTF

clone size: -
J gene: TRBJ1-1
V gene: TRBV10-3
D gene: -
CDR3 DNA: TGTGCCATCAGGGACAGTTTGAACACTGAAGCTTTCTTT
CDR3 protein: CAIRDSLNTEAFF

clone size: -
J gene: TRBJ2-3
V gene: TRBV27
D gene: TRBD2
CDR3 DNA: TGTGCCAGCAGTGTGACTAGCGGAGACACAGATACGCAGTATTTT
CDR3 protein: CASSVTSGDTDTQYF

clone size: -
J gene: TRBJ1-4
V gene: TRBV9
D gene: TRBD1
CDR3 DNA: TGTGCCAGCAGCCTAGCAGGGGGCCCTGAAAAACTGTTTTTT
CDR3 protein: CASSLAGGPEKLFF

clone size: -
J gene: TRBJ1-2
V gene: TRBV6-4
D gene: TRBD1
CDR3 DNA: TGTGCCAGCAGTGAGGGGACAGGGGCGGTCTATGGCTACACCTTC
CDR3 protein: CASSEGTGAVYGYTF

clone size: -
J gene: TRBJ2-5
V gene: TRBV9
D gene: -
CDR3 DNA: TGTGCCAGCAGCGAGGGCAGCCAAGAGACCCAGTACTTC
CDR3 protein: CASSEGSQETQYF

clone size: -
J gene: TRBJ1-5
V gene: TRBV27
D gene: -
CDR3 DNA: TGTGCCAGCAGTACCCTGGGTCAGCCCCAGCATTTT
CDR3 protein: CASSTLGQPQHF

clone size: -
J gene: TRBJ2-1
V gene: TRBV29-1
D gene: TRBD2
CDR3 DNA: TGCAGCGTTGGGATGGGACTAGTGAGCTACAATGAGCAGTTCTTC
CDR3 protein: CSVGMGLVSYNEQFF

clone size: -
J gene: TRBJ1-3
V gene: TRBV27
D gene: TRBD1
CDR3 DNA: TGTGCCAGCAGTGAGGGGGCAGGGACCTCTGGAAACACCATATATTTT
CDR3 protein: CASSEGAGTSGNTIYF

clone size: -
J gene: TRBJ2-7
V gene: TRBV4-3
D gene: -
CDR3 DNA: TGCGCCAGCAGCCAGTTCACCGGGACCTACGAGCAGTACTTC
CDR3 protein: CASSQFTGTYEQYF

clone size: -
J gene: TRBJ1-4
V gene: TRBV6-1
D gene: TRBD1
CDR3 DNA: TGTGCCAGCATTATGGACAGGGGTCGGGAAAAACTGTTTTTT
CDR3 protein: CASIMDRGREKLFF

clone size: -
J gene: TRBJ2-2
V gene: TRBV6-6
D gene: -
CDR3 DNA: TGTGCCAGCAGTTACCCGACCGGGACACCGACCGGGGAGCTGTTTTTT
CDR3 protein: CASSYPTGTPTGELFF

clone size: -
J gene: TRBJ2-1
V gene: TRBV11-2
D gene: TRBD2
CDR3 DNA: TGTGCCAGCAGCTTAGGGCTAGCGGGACCCCCTAGCTCCTACAATGAGCAGTTCTTC
CDR3 protein: CASSLGLAGPPSSYNEQFF

clone size: -
J gene: TRBJ1-1
V gene: TRBV28
D gene: -
CDR3 DNA: TGTGCCAGCAGTTTTAAAAGGGGCACTGAAGCTTTCTTT
CDR3 protein: CASSFKRGTEAFF

clone size: -
J gene: TRBJ2-5
V gene: TRBV28
D gene: TRBD1
CDR3 DNA: TGTGCCAGCACTACCACCACCGGGACAGTAGAGACCCAGTACTTC
CDR3 protein: CASTTTTGTVETQYF

clone size: -
J gene: TRBJ1-1
V gene: TRBV7-8
D gene: -
CDR3 DNA: TGTGCCAGCAGCTTAGGGTGGAACACTGAAGCTTTCTTT
CDR3 protein: CASSLGWNTEAFF

clone size: -
J gene: TRBJ1-2
V gene: TRBV10-3
D gene: -
CDR3 DNA: TGTGCCATCAGTGAGTCTTCAGGGGAGGCCAACTATGGCTACACCTTC
CDR3 protein: CAISESSGEANYGYTF

clone size: -
J gene: TRBJ2-5
V gene: TRBV18
D gene: -
CDR3 DNA: TGTGCCAGCTCACCTTGGGGGAAAGAGACCCAGTACTTC
CDR3 protein: CASSPWGKETQYF

clone size: once
J gene: TRBJ1-5
V gene: TRBV4-1
D gene: -
CDR3 DNA: TGCGCCAGCAGCCAAGTATCAGACTGGGCGGTTTTGCCCCAGCATTTT
CDR3 protein: CASSQVSDWAVLPQHF

clone size: -
J gene: TRBJ2-7
V gene: TRBV28
D gene: -
CDR3 DNA: TGTGCCAGCAAGCCAGCCGTTATCCCAGGGAACTACGAGCAGTACTTC
CDR3 protein: CASKPAVIPGNYEQYF

clone size: once
J gene: TRBJ2-7
V gene: TRBV28
D gene: TRBD2
CDR3 DNA: TGTGCCAGCAGTAAAGCGGGACTCCCCTACGAGCAGTACTTC
CDR3 protein: CASSKAGLPYEQYF

clone size: -
J gene: TRBJ2-2
V gene: TRBV16
D gene: TRBD2
CDR3 DNA: TGTGCCAGCAGCCAATCTCTAGCGGGTAACACCGGGGAGCTGTTTTTT
CDR3 protein: CASSQSLAGNTGELFF

clone size: once
J gene: TRBJ1-2
V gene: TRBV6-1
D gene: -
CDR3 DNA: TGTGCCAGCAGTGTTACATCAGGCTATGGCTACACCTTC
CDR3 protein: CASSVTSGYGYTF